This T cell receptor (beta chain) was sequenced during a study of cytotoxic CD8 clonotypes in ibrutinib-treated CLL. For the study at large: Per sample, productive templates averaged around 230,000 and productive rearrangements averaged approximately 100,000.

Germline V gene lookup returns CDR1 MNHEY and CDR2 SVGAGI. V was trimmed by 2 bases and J by 3 bases, leaving 10 bases between them. This CDR3 spans 14 amino acids. Some clones are missing from TCRdb's copy, which holds only in-frame ones; the method was immunoSEQ multiplex PCR. The sample carries approximately 300,000 clones, roughly 80% recorded once. Points from the study as a whole: Higher clonality was seen at ibrutinib response and a return toward baseline at progression. Age-matched healthy donor levels were exceeded by baseline clonality, which tracked circulating CD8+ T-cell counts. There were differences in sampling times between sustained-remission and progressing patients.

As for this clone: Its antigen is not identified.

The genes are TRBV6-5 and TRBJ1-2; D gene uncertain. Source: PBMCs, taken before ibrutinib treatment. This clonotype was obtained from a human donor with chronic lymphocytic leukemia. The CDR3 here is CASSYKGRDYGYTF. For the CDR3, the DNA is TGTGCCAGCAGTTACAAGGGTAGAGACTATGGCTACACCTTC.